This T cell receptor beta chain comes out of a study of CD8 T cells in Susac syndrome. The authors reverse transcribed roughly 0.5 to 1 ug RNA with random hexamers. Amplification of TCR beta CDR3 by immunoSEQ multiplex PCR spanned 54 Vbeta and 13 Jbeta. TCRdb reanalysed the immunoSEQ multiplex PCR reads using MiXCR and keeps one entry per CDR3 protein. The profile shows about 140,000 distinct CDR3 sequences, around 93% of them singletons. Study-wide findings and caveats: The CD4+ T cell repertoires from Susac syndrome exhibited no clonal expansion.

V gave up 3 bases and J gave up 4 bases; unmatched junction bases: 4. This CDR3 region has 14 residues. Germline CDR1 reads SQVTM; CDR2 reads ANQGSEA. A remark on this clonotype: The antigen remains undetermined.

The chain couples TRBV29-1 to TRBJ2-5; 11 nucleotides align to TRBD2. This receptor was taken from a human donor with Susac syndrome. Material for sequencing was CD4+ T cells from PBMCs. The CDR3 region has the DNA TGCAGCGTTGATGGTAGCGGGGGGGGAGAGACCCAGTACTTC. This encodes CSVDGSGGGETQYF.